The rows below give T cell receptor beta chains drawn from one sample of a study of T-cell reconstitution after alpha-beta-depleted transplantation in children. TCRdb reprocessed the PCR reads with MiXCR, giving one entry per CDR3 protein. The sample includes 70,000 to 95,000 distinct CDR3 sequences, less than 20% of them seen just once. Source: PBMCs, mostly from graft donor cells, taken 360 days after TCRalphabeta/CD19-depleted stem cell transplant. Receptors were obtained from a male patient aged 2-15 years who had a stem cell transplant for acute lymphoblastic leukemia, so the T cells may come from the graft donor. Each CDR3 is given with its conserved first and last residue. A D gene is named only where the DNA matches it firmly. A row's size may be missing; if present it is once, few, many or a size class.

V gene,J gene,D gene,clone size,CDR3 DNA,CDR3 protein
TRBV2,TRBJ2-5,TRBD2,-,TGTGCCAGCAGAGCGGGGCTCCAAGAGACCCAGTACTTC,CASRAGLQETQYF
TRBV5-6,TRBJ2-5,TRBD2,-,TGTGCCAGCAGCTTGGCGGGGGGTAAAGGGAAAGAGACCCAGTACTTC,CASSLAGGKGKETQYF
TRBV2,TRBJ1-6,TRBD1,few,TGTGCCAGCAGTCGGACAGGCGTTTTTAATTCACCCCTCCACTTT,CASSRTGVFNSPLHF
TRBV6-5,TRBJ2-1,-,-,TGTGCCAGCAGTCTACTAGACAGCTCCTACAATGAGCAGTTCTTC,CASSLLDSSYNEQFF
TRBV6-1,TRBJ1-1,-,few,TGTGCCAGCAGGCCCTTAGCGATTACCTGGACTGAAGCTTTCTTT,CASRPLAITWTEAFF
TRBV3-1,TRBJ2-2,TRBD2,once,TGTGCCACCTGCCGGCACGGGACTAGCGGTATTAACACCGGGGAGCTGTTTTTT,CATCRHGTSGINTGELFF
TRBV24-1,TRBJ1-4,-,-,TGTGCCACCAGTGACCGCGAACAGTGGACTAATGAAAAACTGTTTTTT,CATSDREQWTNEKLFF
TRBV12-3/TRBV12-4,TRBJ1-1,-,few,TGTGCCAGCAGTTTAAGTTCCCGATGGACTGAAGCTTTCTTT,CASSLSSRWTEAFF
TRBV7-9,TRBJ1-1,-,many,TGTGCCAGCAGCTTAGGCGGTTATGAAGCTTTCTTT,CASSLGGYEAFF
TRBV3-1,TRBJ2-7,TRBD2,-,TGTGCCAGCAGCCTTTCCGGGACTAGCTACGAGCAGTACTTC,CASSLSGTSYEQYF
TRBV5-1,TRBJ2-5,-,-,TGCGCCAGCAGCTTTACAGCCAAATGGGAGACCCAGTACTTC,CASSFTAKWETQYF
TRBV7-9,TRBJ2-3,TRBD2,-,TGTGCCAGCAGCTTAGGCTCCGCGGGGGTATTGAAGAATACGCAGTATTTT,CASSLGSAGVLKNTQYF
TRBV5-1,TRBJ2-2,-,many,TGCGCCAGCAGCTTGGATCTCGGGGAGCTGTTTTTT,CASSLDLGELFF
TRBV24-1,TRBJ2-5,TRBD1,few,TGTGCCACCGGGTTCGGGACAGGAGTCCAAGAGACCCAGTACTTC,CATGFGTGVQETQYF
TRBV12-3/TRBV12-4,TRBJ2-2,TRBD2,few,TGTGCCAGCAGTTTAGGACTAGCGGGTGGCACCGGGGAGCTGTTTTTT,CASSLGLAGGTGELFF
TRBV12-3/TRBV12-4,TRBJ2-2,-,-,TGTGCCAGCAGTTATTTTACGGGTAACACCGGGGAGCTGTTTTTT,CASSYFTGNTGELFF
TRBV20-1,TRBJ2-1,-,-,TGCAGTGCTACCAGACCGGGACACGACAATGAGCAGTTCTTC,CSATRPGHDNEQFF
TRBV7-8,TRBJ2-5,TRBD1,few,TGTGCCAGCAGCTTAAAAGACAGGGGGCTGCAAGAGACCCAGTACTTC,CASSLKDRGLQETQYF
TRBV5-1,TRBJ2-7,-,-,TGCGCCAGCAGCACTCTCATGCACGAGCAGTACTTC,CASSTLMHEQYF
TRBV27,TRBJ1-1,-,-,TGTGCCAGCAGTTTAATTACGAACACTGAAGCTTTCTTT,CASSLITNTEAFF
TRBV12-3/TRBV12-4,TRBJ1-1,-,few,TGTGCCAGCAGTTTAAAAGGGAACACTGAAGCTTTCTTT,CASSLKGNTEAFF
TRBV12-3/TRBV12-4,TRBJ2-3,TRBD2,few,TGTGCCAGCAGCAGTCGCGGGAGCACACATACGAGCACAGATACGCAGTATTTT,CASSSRGSTHTSTDTQYF
TRBV20-1,TRBJ2-1,TRBD2,-,TGCAGTGCTACCGGGACTAGCTCCTACAATGAGCAGTTCTTC,CSATGTSSYNEQFF
TRBV4-2,TRBJ2-1,TRBD2,-,TGTGCCAGCAGCCAAGTCCCCCTTATAGCGGGAGGGCCGGGCAATGAGCAGTTCTTC,CASSQVPLIAGGPGNEQFF
TRBV7-9,TRBJ2-1,-,few,TGTGCCAGCAGCCTGGACCTTTACAATGAGCAGTTCTTC,CASSLDLYNEQFF
TRBV6-5,TRBJ2-1,-,-,TGTGCCAGCAGCTTACGGAACGGCTACAATGAGCAGTTCTTC,CASSLRNGYNEQFF
TRBV4-1,TRBJ2-2,TRBD2,few,TGCGCCAGCAGCCAAGATCCCAGACTAGCGGCGAACACCGGGGAGCTGTTTTTT,CASSQDPRLAANTGELFF
TRBV5-1,TRBJ2-7,-,-,TGCGCCAGCAGCTTGACCCGCTACGAGCAGTACTTC,CASSLTRYEQYF
TRBV11-2,TRBJ2-6,TRBD1,-,TGTGCCAGCAGCTTAGGGGACAGGGGGCGAATGCTAGGACATGGGGCCAACGTCCTGACTTTC,CASSLGDRGRMLGHGANVLTF
TRBV27,TRBJ1-2,-,once,TGTGCCAGCAGCCACTATAGCCCCCTGAGACAGAACTATGGCTACACCTTC,CASSHYSPLRQNYGYTF
TRBV7-2,TRBJ2-2,-,few,TGTGCCAATCAGCCCCTAGTCGTCTCCGGGGAGCTGTTTTTT,CANQPLVVSGELFF
TRBV15,TRBJ2-3,-,many,TGTGCCACCAGCAGAGGGAAACTGAGCACAGATACGCAGTATTTT,CATSRGKLSTDTQYF
TRBV20-1,TRBJ2-7,-,few,TGCAGTGCTATATCCGGGACGAGGACCTACGAGCAGTACTTC,CSAISGTRTYEQYF
TRBV20-1,TRBJ1-2,-,few,TGCAGTGCTAGACCCCCTAACTATGGCTACACCTTC,CSARPPNYGYTF
TRBV7-8,TRBJ1-6,-,-,TGTGCCAGCAGCCCCGAGGAATCAGGTTCACCCCTCCACTTT,CASSPEESGSPLHF
TRBV20-1,TRBJ2-7,TRBD1,-,TGCAGTGCTAGAGCCCGGGACAGGGGGCTGAATGAGCAGTACTTC,CSARARDRGLNEQYF
TRBV4-1,TRBJ2-3,TRBD1,few,TGCGCCAGCAGCCAGACAGGGGTTGTGGCAGATACGCAGTATTTT,CASSQTGVVADTQYF
TRBV12-3/TRBV12-4,TRBJ2-7,-,few,TGTGCCAGCAGTTTAGATCTCGCTCTAATCGAGCAGTACTTC,CASSLDLALIEQYF
TRBV6-5,TRBJ2-1,-,few,TGTGCCAGCAGTTCCCGTGGGCATCGACAATACAATGAGCAGTTCTTC,CASSSRGHRQYNEQFF
TRBV5-1,TRBJ2-4,TRBD1,many,TGCGCCAGCAGCTTGGAGGGACAGGGAGACATTCAGTACTTC,CASSLEGQGDIQYF
TRBV12-3/TRBV12-4,TRBJ1-6,-,-,TGTGCCAGCAGGCCGGGACATAATTCACCCCTCCACTTT,CASRPGHNSPLHF
TRBV7-9,TRBJ1-5,-,few,TGTGCCAGCAGCTTCTGGGATCAGCCCCAGCATTTT,CASSFWDQPQHF
TRBV12-3/TRBV12-4,TRBJ2-1,-,once,TGTGCCAGCGGTAGAAACAGGGAGGATGAGCAGTTCTTC,CASGRNREDEQFF
TRBV5-6,TRBJ2-7,TRBD1,-,TGTGCCAGCAGCTTGGGGACAGGGGCCTACGAGCAGTACTTC,CASSLGTGAYEQYF
TRBV3-1,TRBJ2-5,TRBD2,-,TGTGCCAGCACGTTGGTAGCGGGAGAGGCCCAGTACTTC,CASTLVAGEAQYF
TRBV10-3,TRBJ2-1,-,few,TGTGCCATCAGTGAGTCTCCCCGGCACAATGAGCAGTTCTTC,CAISESPRHNEQFF
TRBV18,TRBJ1-6,-,few,TGTGCCAGCTCACCCTTGCCGGACAACTATAATTCACCCCTCCACTTT,CASSPLPDNYNSPLHF
TRBV6-2/TRBV6-3,TRBJ2-7,-,-,TGTGCCAGCAGTTACGCGGGACAGATTTACGAGCAGTACTTC,CASSYAGQIYEQYF
TRBV5-1,TRBJ2-1,TRBD1,few,TGCGCCAGCAGCTCGGGACAGTTCAATGAGCAGTTCTTC,CASSSGQFNEQFF
TRBV6-6,TRBJ2-3,TRBD1,few,TGTGCCAGCAGTCCTGGGACAGGGGAGTATTTT,CASSPGTGEYF
TRBV12-3/TRBV12-4,TRBJ2-7,TRBD2,-,TGTGCCAGCAGTTTACGACTAGCGGGGGGGAACGCCTACGAGCAGTACTTC,CASSLRLAGGNAYEQYF
TRBV4-1,TRBJ2-2,-,few,TGCGCCAGCAGCCAAGTTTACTTTTACACCGGGGAGCTGTTTTTT,CASSQVYFYTGELFF
TRBV7-9,TRBJ1-1,-,-,TGTGCCATCTCCGATCTTTACACTGAAGCTTTCTTT,CAISDLYTEAFF
TRBV12-3/TRBV12-4,TRBJ2-7,-,many,TGTGCCAGCAGTCGGTGGGACATATTCTACGAGCAGTACTTC,CASSRWDIFYEQYF
TRBV24-1,TRBJ2-1,TRBD2,-,TGTGCCACCAGTGCCCCCCTAGCGGGAGGGTCGTTTGGTGAGCAGTTCTTC,CATSAPLAGGSFGEQFF